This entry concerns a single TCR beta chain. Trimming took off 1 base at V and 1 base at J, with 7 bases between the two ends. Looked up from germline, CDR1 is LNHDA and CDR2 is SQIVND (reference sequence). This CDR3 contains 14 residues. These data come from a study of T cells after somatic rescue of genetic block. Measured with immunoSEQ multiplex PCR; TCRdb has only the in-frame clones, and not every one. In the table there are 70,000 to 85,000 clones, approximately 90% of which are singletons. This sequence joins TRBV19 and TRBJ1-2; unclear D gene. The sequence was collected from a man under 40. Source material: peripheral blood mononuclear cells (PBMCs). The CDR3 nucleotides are TGTGCCAGTAGTATAGGAGGCAGTAACTATGGCTACACCTTC. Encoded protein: CASSIGGSNYGYTF. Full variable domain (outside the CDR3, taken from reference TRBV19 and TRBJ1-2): DGGITQSPKYLFRKEGQNVTLSCEQNLNHDAMYWYRQDPGQGLRLIYYSQIVNDFQKGDIAEGYSVSREKKESFPLTVTSAQKNPTAFYLCASSIGGSNYGYTFGSGTRLTVV.